Sequencing of this T cell receptor (beta chain) was carried out in a study of blood T cell repertoires in COVID-19. Study background: Donors in the United States, Italy and Spain gave samples during acute or convalescent COVID-19.

Per the study methods: Estimated nucleated cell counts came from reference gene primer amplification. Repertoires were generated with immunoSEQ multiplex PCR, while TCRdb's copy carries only in-frame clones and drops some. V, J and clone size are taken as reported in that table, and D and trimming were inferred from the DNA itself. This sample has around 300,000 clones, with 88% found just once. Trimming removed 1 base from V and 7 bases from J; junction bases left unmatched: 10. The CDR3 is 16 amino acids. Looked up from germline, CDR1 is SGHTA and CDR2 is FQGNSA. The receptor was isolated from a woman aged 55-70 years in a cohort exposed to, infected with or recovered from COVID-19 (not recorded which). Specimen: PBMCs or T cells enriched from blood (not recorded which). This chain joins TRBV7-2 and TRBJ2-3; 8 bases match TRBD2. The CDR3 sequence: CASSLGSSGPQNTQYF. CDR3 in DNA: TGTGCCAGCAGCTTAGGGTCTAGCGGGCCGCAGAATACGCAGTATTTT.